This record concerns one TCR beta chain sequence. Because the CDR3 is missing its conserved closing phenylalanine or tryptophan, this is likely a read error. This entry belongs to a study of shared clonotypes between healthy human individuals. For the study at large: The composition of the donors was a couple of women and a few men aged 18 to 49.

Genomic DNA per cell subset filled all wells of several immunoSEQ plates. The method was immunoSEQ multiplex PCR; TCRdb's version includes in-frame clones alone and lacks a portion of them. The table shows about 490,000 clones, with approximately 79% occurring only once. Donors were healthy HIV-negative adults without recent acute infections or vaccinations. Caucasian adults living in Nashville, Tennessee, provided all samples. The germline V gene has CDR1 SGHDN and CDR2 FVKESK. Trimming took 1 base from V and 6 from J, leaving 13 bases between them. The CDR3 contains 14 residues. This chain uses TRBV14 with TRBJ2-7; D gene ambiguous. Sequences were obtained from PBMCs. The sequence derives from a woman between 40 and 55 years old in good health. Some clones in this sample may be carry-over from other donors' samples. The CDR3 DNA reads as TGTGCCAGCAGCCAAGCCCTCCTAACTGGCGAGCAGTACCTC. Translated, it gives CASSQALLTGEQYL.